A single sample is the source of the 19 T cell receptor beta chains below, sequenced in a study of blood T cell repertoires in COVID-19. TCRdb's table, derived via immunoSEQ multiplex PCR, lists solely in-frame clones and lacks some. The sample shows around 130,000 clones, more than 60% of them seen only once. The sequenced sample was peripheral blood. These receptors originate from a man aged 50 to 60 with acute or convalescent COVID-19.

The chain recombines TRBV7-8 with TRBJ2-1, with 7 bases identical to TRBD2. The CDR3 is 15 amino acids. In germline, CDR1 is SGHVS, CDR2 FQNEAQ. The trim removed 4 bases at V and 6 bases at J, leaving 9 bases unmatched. CDR3 in amino acids: CASSSRVAGINEQFF. Written as DNA, the CDR3 is TGTGCCAGCAGCTCGAGGGTAGCGGGTATCAATGAGCAGTTCTTC. The full variable domain, completed using reference TRBV7-8 and TRBJ2-1, is GAGVSQSPRYKVAKRGQDVALRCDPISGHVSLFWYQQALGQGPEFLTYFQNEAQLDKSGLPSDRFFAERPEGSVSTLKIQRTQQEDSAVYLCASSSRVAGINEQFFGPGTRLTVL.

The rearrangement joins TRBV7-2 to TRBJ1-2; no firm D call. The V gene's germline CDR1 is SGHTA and CDR2 FQGNSA. The CDR3 is 11 residues long. V was trimmed by 5 bases and J by 5 bases, leaving 6 bases between them. The CDR3 nucleotides read TGTGCCAGCAGCGCCACTTATGGCTACACCTTC. Its protein product is CASSATYGYTF.

CDR3 DNA sequence: TGTGCCAGCAGTCCCCAGGGCGATCCTGAAGCTTTCTTT. Translated: CASSPQGDPEAFF. The rearrangement uses TRBV12-3 or TRBV12-4 and TRBJ1-1; tentatively, D is TRBD1 (5 bases). Trimming removed 5 bases from V and 6 bases from J, with 13 bases in between. The CDR3 has 13 amino acids.

V gene TRBV30 combines with J gene TRBJ1-2; D is uncertain. This CDR3 is 13 amino acids long. Germline V gene sequence: CDR1 GTSNPN, CDR2 SVGIG (reference sequence). Between the trimmed V and J ends, which lost 1 base and 2 bases, there was a span of 8 bases. For the CDR3, the DNA is TGTGCCTGGAGTGGCGCGGTGAACTATGGCTACACCTTC. This codes for CAWSGAVNYGYTF.

The chain combines TRBV6-2 or TRBV6-3 with TRBJ1-2; unclear D gene. V lost 0 bases and J 8 bases, leaving 10 bases between the germline ends. The germline V gene has CDR1 MNHEY and CDR2 SVGEGT. This CDR3 has 13 residues. This CDR3 reads CASSYSIISGYTF. CDR3 DNA: TGTGCCAGCAGTTACTCGATCATTAGCGGCTACACCTTC.

V and J are TRBV5-1 and TRBJ1-1; 8 nucleotides match TRBD1. Trimming removed 4 bases from V and 4 bases from J; junction bases left unmatched: 9. The CDR3 is made up of 15 amino acids. Germline V gene sequence: CDR1 SGHRS, CDR2 YFSETQ. The CDR3 here is CASSTDRGGFTEAFF. CDR3 nucleotide sequence: TGCGCCAGCAGCACAGACAGGGGCGGATTCACTGAAGCTTTCTTT.

The table lists this clone with a few counts. The chain couples TRBV6-5 to TRBJ1-2; unclear D gene. V was pared by 0 bases and J by 5 bases, with 13 bases between. The CDR3 runs 15 residues. Germline V gives CDR1 MNHEY, CDR2 SVGAGI. CDR3 nucleotide sequence: TGTGCCAGCAGTTACTCACTGACCGGAGGGTATGGCTACACCTTC. Translating it yields CASSYSLTGGYGYTF.

In its sample, this clone was seen a few times. This sequence joins TRBV10-3 and TRBJ1-1; D remains unclear. The CDR3 covers 14 residues. V was pared by 0 bases and J by 2 bases, with 7 bases between. The germline V gene encodes CDR1 ENHRY and CDR2 SYGVKD. The CDR3 region has the DNA TGTGCCATCAGTGAGTCTCAGAAAAACACTGAAGCTTTCTTT. Translated, it gives CAISESQKNTEAFF.

The chain links TRBV20-1 to TRBJ1-4; D gene unclear. Germline V gene sequence: CDR1 DFQATT, CDR2 SNEGSKA (reference sequence). The CDR3 has 11 residues. V was shortened by 5 bases and J by 7 bases, with 8 bases between the two germline ends. CDR3 DNA sequence: TGCAGTGCTTTCCAGATTGAAAAACTGTTTTTT. Residues: CSAFQIEKLFF.

The chain carries TRBV9 and TRBJ1-1; D is undetermined. The CDR3 consists of 13 residues. Trimming pared 0 bases from V and 1 base from J, leaving 4 bases between. Germline assignment: CDR1 SGDLS and CDR2 YYNGEE. CDR3 DNA sequence: TGTGCCAGCAGCGTAGGGAGGAACACTGAAGCTTTCTTT. This codes for CASSVGRNTEAFF.

The chain joins TRBV2 to TRBJ1-1; 7 bases are shared with TRBD1. Losses at the gene ends were 6 bases for V and 1 base for J; bases not matched to a gene: 2. Germline CDR1 and CDR2: SNHLY and FYNNEI. This CDR3 has 13 amino acids. CDR3 nucleotide sequence: TGTGCCAGCAGGGGACAGCCGAACACTGAAGCTTTCTTT. Residues: CASRGQPNTEAFF.

J is TRBJ2-4 and V is TRBV4-1, with TRBD2 matching over 7 bases. J gave up 10 bases and V 3 bases, and 12 bases lay outside the gene matches. CDR1 is MGHRA, CDR2 YSYEKL, per germline. CDR3 size: 15 residues. CDR3 loop: CASSQEGLKKWIQYF. CDR3 in DNA: TGCGCCAGCAGCCAGGAGGGACTAAAAAAATGGATTCAGTACTTC.

The J gene is TRBJ1-2, the V gene TRBV12-3 or TRBV12-4; D is unclear. The length of the CDR3 is 12 residues. V lost 6 bases, J lost 0 bases, and 5 bases lay in between. The CDR3: CASSLANYGYTF. CDR3 bases: TGTGCCAGCAGCCTAGCTAACTATGGCTACACCTTC.

The table lists this clone with a count of one. The V call is TRBV6-6, the J call TRBJ2-3; 11 nucleotides align to TRBD2. V trimming: 2 bases; J trimming: 4 bases; junction bases outside the gene matches: 5. CDR1 is MNHNY, CDR2 SVGAGI, per germline (reference sequence). This CDR3 is 16 amino acids long. CDR3 protein: CASSYLGLAVPDTQYF. The CDR3 coding sequence is TGTGCCAGCAGTTACCTGGGACTAGCGGTCCCAGATACGCAGTATTTT.

The J gene is TRBJ1-5, the V gene TRBV19; 8 positions match TRBD1. The CDR3 has 15 amino acids. J was trimmed by 7 bases and V by 3 bases; bases with no gene match: 8. Germline V gene lookup returns CDR1 LNHDA and CDR2 SQIVND (reference sequence). The CDR3 here is CASSMAGGPGQPQHF. Written as DNA, the CDR3 is TGTGCCAGTAGTATGGCAGGGGGCCCTGGGCAGCCCCAGCATTTT.

This CDR3 reads CASSFAALNEQFF. The CDR3 DNA is TGTGCCAGCAGCTTCGCTGCGCTCAATGAGCAGTTCTTC. V is TRBV5-6 and J is TRBJ2-1; D is uncertain. Germline CDR1 SGHDT, CDR2 YYEEEE. The CDR3 has 13 amino acids. Trimming stripped 2 bases from V and 6 bases from J, with 9 bases between.

The genes are TRBV9 and TRBJ2-5, with 8 nucleotides matching TRBD1. CDR1 is SGDLS and CDR2 is YYNGEE in the germline V gene. V lost 4 bases to trimming and J lost 6 bases; unmatched junction nucleotides: 11. This CDR3 spans 15 amino acids. The CDR3 loop is CASSPRTGSPQTQYF. DNA of the CDR3: TGTGCCAGCAGCCCCCGGACAGGGAGTCCGCAGACCCAGTACTTC. The full variable domain, completed using reference TRBV9 and TRBJ2-5, is DSGVTQTPKHLITATGQRVTLRCSPRSGDLSVYWYQQSLDQGLQFLIQYYNGEERAKGNILERFSAQQFPDLHSELNLSSLELGDSALYFCASSPRTGSPQTQYFGPGTRLLVL.

The chain couples TRBV30 to TRBJ2-7, with 7 bases aligning to TRBD2. V lost 5 bases and J lost 7; bases outside the gene matches: 11. The CDR3 contains 13 residues. Germline V CDR1 and CDR2: GTSNPN, SVGIG (reference sequence). CDR3 in DNA: TGTGCCTGGGGAGAGTGGGGGGGAAGTGAGCAGTACTTC. This codes for CAWGEWGGSEQYF.

The chain links TRBV5-1 to TRBJ2-1; TRBD2 matches 7 bases. With V trimmed by 1 base and J by 7 bases, 5 bases remained unmatched. CDR3 size: 14 residues. Germline CDR1 reads SGHRS; CDR2 reads YFSETQ. The CDR3 DNA is TGCGCCAGCAGCTTGAACGGGGGAGGGAATGAGCAGTTCTTC. Translating gives CASSLNGGGNEQFF.